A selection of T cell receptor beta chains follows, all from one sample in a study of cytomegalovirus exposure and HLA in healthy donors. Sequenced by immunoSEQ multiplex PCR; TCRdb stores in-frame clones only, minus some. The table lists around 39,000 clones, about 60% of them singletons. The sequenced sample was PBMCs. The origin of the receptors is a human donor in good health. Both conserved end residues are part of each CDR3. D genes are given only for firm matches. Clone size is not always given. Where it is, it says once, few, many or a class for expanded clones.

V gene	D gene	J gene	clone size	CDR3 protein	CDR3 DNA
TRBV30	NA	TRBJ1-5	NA	CAWSEGGDQPQHF	TGTGCCTGGAGCGAGGGTGGGGATCAGCCCCAGCATTTT
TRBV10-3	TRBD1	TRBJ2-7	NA	CAMSGQASYEQYF	TGTGCCATGTCGGGACAGGCCTCCTACGAGCAGTACTTC
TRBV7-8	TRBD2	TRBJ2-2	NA	CASSGAGVSPGELFF	TGTGCCAGCAGCGGGGCGGGGGTTTCCCCCGGGGAGCTGTTTTTT
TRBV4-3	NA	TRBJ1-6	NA	CASSQGSAGASAPLHF	TGCGCCAGCAGCCAAGGGTCTGCAGGGGCGTCAGCACCCCTCCACTTT
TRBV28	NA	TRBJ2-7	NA	CASSLVGASSYEQYF	TGTGCCAGCAGTTTAGTTGGGGCCAGCTCCTACGAGCAGTATTTC
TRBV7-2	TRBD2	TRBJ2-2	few	CASSLVGTRDPGELFF	TGTGCCAGCAGCTTAGTAGGGACTAGGGATCCCGGGGAGCTGTTTTTT
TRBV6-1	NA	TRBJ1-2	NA	CASSEGDYLGYTF	TGTGCCAGCAGTGAAGGGGACTACCTTGGCTACACCTTC
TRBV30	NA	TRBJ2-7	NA	CAWGTSNYEQYF	TGTGCCTGGGGGACTTCAAACTACGAGCAGTACTTC
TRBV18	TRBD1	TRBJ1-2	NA	CASSPTEGADYGYTF	TGTGCCAGCTCACCAACGGAGGGGGCCGACTATGGCTACACCTTC
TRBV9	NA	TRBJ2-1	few	CASSSGGGSYNEQFF	TGTGCCAGCAGCTCAGGGGGAGGCTCCTACAATGAGCAGTTCTTC
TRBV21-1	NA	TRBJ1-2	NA	CASTPPGVNYGYTF	TGTGCCAGCACCCCCCCGGGGGTTAACTATGGCTACACCTTC
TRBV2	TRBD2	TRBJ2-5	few	CASRPRSGGQETQYF	TGTGCCAGCAGGCCCCGTAGCGGGGGTCAAGAGACCCAGTACTTC
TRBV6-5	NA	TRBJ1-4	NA	CASTRQGSEKLFF	TGTGCCAGTACGCGGCAGGGTAGCGAAAAACTGTTTTTT
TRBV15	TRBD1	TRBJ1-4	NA	CATSSGRDRGVKLFF	TGTGCCACCAGCAGCGGCCGGGACAGGGGGGTAAAACTGTTTTTT